This is a list of T cell receptor beta chains from one sample in a study of shared clonotypes between healthy human individuals. Data came from immunoSEQ multiplex PCR; TCRdb stores just in-frame clones and leaves some out. The sample lists some 2 million clones, just under 95% occurring once. Sequencing used naive CD8+ T cells sorted from blood. These receptors all come from a man younger than 35 in good health. CDR3s include the opening cysteine and the closing phenylalanine or tryptophan.

V gene	J gene	CDR3 protein
TRBV11-2	TRBJ1-1	CASSELGVNTEAFF
TRBV19	TRBJ2-7	CASSMAAGDYYEQYF
TRBV28	TRBJ2-1	CASNHRDSLYNEQFF
TRBV12-5	TRBJ1-5	CASGLGQPQHF
TRBV27	TRBJ2-5	CASSLRGFGETQYF
TRBV10-3	TRBJ2-2	CATKRAASQGTGELFF
TRBV4-3	TRBJ2-1	CASSQDAGEGLYNEQFF
TRBV27	TRBJ2-7	CASSPGTFYEQYF
TRBV7-9	TRBJ2-1	CASSLGKHEQFF
TRBV5-6	TRBJ2-7	CASSHTPGQGYEQYF
TRBV7-6	TRBJ1-1	CASSPGGPAPNTEAFF
TRBV6-6	TRBJ2-1	CASSLRYTLTYNEQFF
TRBV7-9	TRBJ2-1	CASSIAGNEQFF
TRBV7-9	TRBJ2-3	CASSSPYSGGHGGTDTQYF
TRBV2	TRBJ1-5	CASSTTSRDSTQPQHF